This TCR beta chain was sequenced during a study of metastatic and nonmetastatic thyroid tumors. Study details: Blood and tumor or nodule tissue repertoires from malignant and benign thyroid patients were compared.

The study's findings and limits: Compared with benign nodules, malignant thyroid tumors were reported to have significantly higher TCR beta diversity in both blood and tumor.

As originally analysed: Variation in CDR3 across clinicopathological groups served as the basis for constructing a distant-metastasis classifier in papillary thyroid cancer. TCRdb re-analyzed the PCR reads using MiXCR. The V and J calls here are based on TCRdb, not the publication. The data show about 92,000 clones, just under 15% seen once. Germline CDR1 is MNHNS and CDR2 is SASEGT. The CDR3 has 17 residues. V lost 5 bases and J 5 bases, leaving 22 bases between the germline ends. No treatment had been given to any patient before thyroid surgery. This clone was seen only a few times. Antigen specificity is unknown.

The TCR sequence derives from a female donor with papillary thyroid cancer or a benign thyroid nodule (not recorded which). Some clones in this sample may be carry-over from other donors' samples. The material sequenced was blood. J is TRBJ1-5 and V is TRBV6-1, with a possible D match to TRBD1 (6 bases). The CDR3 loop is CASSPGHSPFADQPQHF. CDR3 sequence (DNA): TGTGCCAGCAGTCCGGGACATAGTCCCTTCGCAGATCAGCCCCAGCATTTT.